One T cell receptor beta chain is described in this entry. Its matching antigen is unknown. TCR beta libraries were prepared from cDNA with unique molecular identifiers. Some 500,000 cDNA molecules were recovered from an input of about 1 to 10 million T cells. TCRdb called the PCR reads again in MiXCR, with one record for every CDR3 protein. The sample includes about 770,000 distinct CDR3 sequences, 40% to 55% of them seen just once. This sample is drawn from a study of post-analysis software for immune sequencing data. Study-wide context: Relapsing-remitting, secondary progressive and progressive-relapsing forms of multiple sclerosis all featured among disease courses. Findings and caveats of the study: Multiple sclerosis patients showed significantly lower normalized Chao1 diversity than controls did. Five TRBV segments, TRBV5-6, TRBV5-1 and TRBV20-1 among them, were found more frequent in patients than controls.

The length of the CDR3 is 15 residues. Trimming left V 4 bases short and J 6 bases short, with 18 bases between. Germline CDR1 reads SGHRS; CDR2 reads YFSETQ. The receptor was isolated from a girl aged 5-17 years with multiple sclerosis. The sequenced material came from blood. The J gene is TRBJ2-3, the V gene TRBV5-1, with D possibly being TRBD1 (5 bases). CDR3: CASSPEVVWGDTQYF. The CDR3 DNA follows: TGCGCCAGCAGCCCCGAGGTGGTGTGGGGCGATACGCAGTATTTT.